Shown below are 20 T cell receptor beta chains from a single sample sequenced in a study of OX40 agonist ivuxolimab in advanced cancers. Clones were read by immunoSEQ multiplex PCR, and TCRdb kept only the in-frame ones, dropping some. Of under 11,000 clones listed, 70% to 80% are singletons. The starting material was CD4+ or CD8+ T cells sorted from blood, obtained in a trial of the OX40 agonist ivuxolimab. All receptors come from an adult with an advanced solid tumor such as melanoma, head and neck, liver or kidney cancer.

The sample holds a few counts of this clone. V gene TRBV5-1 combines with J gene TRBJ2-2; perhaps TRBD2 as D (7 bases). CDR1 and CDR2 from the germline V gene are SGHRS and YFSETQ. The germline V and J ends were trimmed by 7 bases and 1 base, with 17 bases remaining between them. CDR3 length equals 16 residues. CDR3 DNA sequence: TGCGCCAGCGGAGGGGGGGCCACCCGGAACACCGGGGAGCTGTTTTTT. Translation: CASGGGATRNTGELFF.

This clone has only a few counts. This rearrangement joins TRBV11-3 to TRBJ2-1; D is uncertain. Germline V gives CDR1 SGHNT, CDR2 YENEEA. The CDR3 has 16 amino acids. Trimming took 5 bases from V and 6 from J, leaving 20 bases between them. This CDR3 is CASSIRSKYVGNEQFF. CDR3 sequence (DNA): TGTGCCAGCAGCATCCGGAGTAAATACGTCGGCAATGAGCAGTTCTTC.

The CDR3 bases are TGTGCCAGCAGTCCGACTTTAGCGGGGGGCTTAAACAATGAGCAGTTCTTC. Its translation is CASSPTLAGGLNNEQFF. The chain has TRBV11-3 and TRBJ2-1; 10 nucleotides align to TRBD2. The CDR3 has 17 amino acids. The germline V gene has CDR1 SGHNT and CDR2 YENEEA. The junction had 13 bases not matched to a gene; V was cut back by 6 bases and J by 5 bases.

This clone was seen only a few times. The chain carries TRBV6-5 and TRBJ2-4, with 12 positions matching TRBD2. V lost 4 bases, J lost 8 bases, and 9 bases stayed unmatched. CDR1 is MNHEY, CDR2 SVGAGI, per germline. This CDR3 is 16 amino acids long. The CDR3 region is CASSLLAGGFGDIQYF. The CDR3 coding sequence is TGTGCCAGCAGTTTACTAGCGGGAGGCTTTGGGGACATTCAGTACTTC.

The rearrangement joins TRBV29-1 to TRBJ1-1, with D unresolved. The CDR3 has 12 residues. CDR1 is SQVTM and CDR2 is ANQGSEA in the germline V gene. Trimming left V 5 bases short and J 4 bases short, with 11 bases between. The DNA of the CDR3 is TGCAGCGTTCTCTCAGGTGGCACTGAAGCTTTCTTT. It specifies CSVLSGGTEAFF. The full variable domain, completed using reference TRBV29-1 and TRBJ1-1, is SAVISQKPSRDICQRGTSLTIQCQVDSQVTMMFWYRQQPGQSLTLIATANQGSEATYESGFVIDKFPISRPNLTFSTLTVSNMSPEDSSIYLCSVLSGGTEAFFGQGTRLTVV.

The chain carries TRBV27 and TRBJ2-3; D ambiguous. From germline, CDR1 is MNHEY and CDR2 SMNVEV (reference sequence). The CDR3 runs to 11 residues. Trimming removed 4 bases at V and 4 bases at J, with 3 bases between. CDR3 nucleotides: TGTGCCAGCAGTTCTTCAGATACGCAGTATTTT. This gives the protein CASSSSDTQYF.

This sequence joins TRBV4-1 and TRBJ2-5; D perhaps matches TRBD2 (7 bases). V was cut by 0 bases and J by 7 bases, with 15 bases left in between. Germline CDR1 reads MGHRA; CDR2 reads YSYEKL. The CDR3 has 15 amino acids. The CDR3 sequence: CASSQDWGGAATQYF. DNA of the CDR3: TGCGCCAGCAGCCAAGATTGGGGGGGGGCGGCGACCCAGTACTTC.

V is TRBV29-1 and J is TRBJ2-5, with D perhaps matching TRBD1 or TRBD2 (5 bases each). Germline CDR1 SQVTM, CDR2 ANQGSEA. V gave up 8 bases and J gave up 5 bases, with 18 bases separating them. The CDR3 consists of 13 residues. CDR3 bases: TGCAGCTCCAGGAGAGGGGAGAGGGAGACCCAGTACTTC. It is translated as CSSRRGERETQYF.

The chain uses TRBV2 and TRBJ1-1; the match to TRBD1 covers 7 bases. Per the germline V gene, CDR1 is SNHLY and CDR2 is FYNNEI. With 5 bases clipped from V and 6 bases from J, the junction kept 9 bases outside the gene matches. This CDR3 region has 14 residues. Here the CDR3 reads CASSSGQSVAEAFF. The CDR3 coding sequence is TGTGCCAGCAGTTCGGGACAGTCGGTGGCTGAAGCTTTCTTT.

This clone was counted only a few times. V is TRBV10-3 and J is TRBJ2-6, with 9 nucleotides matching TRBD2. J lost 0 bases, V lost 10 bases, and 7 bases had no gene match. The CDR3 sequence is 16 residues long. CDR1 and CDR2 (germline): ENHRY, SYGVKD. Written as DNA, the CDR3 is TGTGCCACCCGGACTAGCGATTACTCTGGGGCCAACGTCCTGACTTTC. Its translation is CATRTSDYSGANVLTF.

This clone was counted a few times. This sequence joins TRBV19 and TRBJ2-2; 7 bases are a match to TRBD1. The CDR3 has 15 amino acids. Trimming cost V 7 bases and J 6 bases; bases outside gene matches: 11. Per the germline V gene, CDR1 is LNHDA and CDR2 is SQIVND (reference sequence). In DNA form, the CDR3 reads TGTGCCAGTATCTCGCCGGGGACAGTGGCCGGGGAGCTGTTTTTT. It translates to CASISPGTVAGELFF.

Judged by abundance, this clone is medium-sized. This chain joins TRBV10-1 and TRBJ1-1; D unresolved. Germline V gene data show CDR1 as WNHNN and CDR2 as SYGVQD (reference sequence). There are 16 residues in the CDR3. The ends were cut back, 0 bases at V and 4 bases at J, with 15 bases in the middle. CDR3 loop: CASSESVVYPATEAFF. CDR3 coding DNA: TGCGCCAGCAGTGAGTCGGTAGTGTACCCAGCCACTGAAGCTTTCTTT.

The chain recombines TRBV5-6 with TRBJ1-5; unclear D gene. This CDR3 is built from 13 residues. The V end lost 2 bases, the J end lost 4 bases, and 7 bases lay between the germline ends. Germline V gene lookup returns CDR1 SGHDT and CDR2 YYEEEE. CDR3 DNA: TGTGCCAGCAGCTTAAAAGGGAATCAGCCCCAGCATTTT. Translated, it gives CASSLKGNQPQHF.

J is TRBJ1-2 and V is TRBV27, with TRBD1 as a possible D gene (5 bases). Germline-derived CDR1 and CDR2 are MNHEY and SMNVEV (reference sequence). The V end lost 6 bases, the J end lost 7 bases, and 24 bases lay between the germline ends. The CDR3 extends over 16 amino acids. The CDR3 DNA sequence: TGTGCCAGCAGGTCCTCTTCAGGGATCTATGGAAGTGGCTACACCTTC. This codes for CASRSSSGIYGSGYTF.

V and J are TRBV30 and TRBJ2-2, with D possibly matching TRBD2 (6 bases). This CDR3 has 13 amino acids. Germline lookup yields CDR1 GTSNPN and CDR2 SVGIG (reference sequence). Trimming stripped 3 bases from V and 6 bases from J, with 11 bases between. The CDR3 loop is CAWSPGGPGELFF. Written as DNA, the CDR3 is TGTGCCTGGAGCCCTGGAGGGCCCGGGGAGCTGTTTTTT.

The gene calls are TRBV7-3 and TRBJ2-3, with 15 bases fitting TRBD2. V shed 5 bases, J shed 9 bases, and the junction held 6 bases outside the gene matches. Germline values: CDR1 SGHTA, CDR2 FQGTGA. This CDR3 is 15 amino acids long. This CDR3 reads CASSPQGLAGGTQYF. The CDR3 DNA reads TGTGCCAGCAGCCCCCAGGGACTAGCGGGAGGAACGCAGTATTTT.

The V call is TRBV4-1, the J call TRBJ1-2; D is perhaps TRBD1 (5 bases). V was shortened by 0 bases and J by 5 bases, with 19 bases between the two germline ends. Germline loops: CDR1 MGHRA, CDR2 YSYEKL. This CDR3 spans 17 amino acids. The CDR3: CASSQDMTESPIYGYTF. The CDR3 DNA is TGCGCCAGCAGCCAAGATATGACAGAATCCCCTATATATGGCTACACCTTC.

The chain combines TRBV10-3 with TRBJ2-2, with 7 bases matching TRBD2. The V gene's germline CDR1 is ENHRY and CDR2 SYGVKD. CDR3 length: 17 amino acids. Germline trimming cut 4 bases from V and 0 bases from J; bases unmatched to any gene: 8. Here the CDR3 reads CAISGPAGWSNTGELFF. Written as DNA, the CDR3 is TGTGCCATCAGTGGCCCAGCGGGATGGTCGAACACCGGGGAGCTGTTTTTT.

The table lists this clone with a count of one. The V call is TRBV7-9, the J call TRBJ2-1; 9 bases line up with TRBD1. V shed 3 bases and J 9 bases; nucleotides not matched to a gene: 9. Germline V gene data show CDR1 as SEHNR and CDR2 as FQNEAQ (reference sequence). The CDR3 spans 15 residues. In DNA form, the CDR3 reads TGTGCCAGCAGCTTTCAGGGTACAGGGGGCGGTGAGCAGTTCTTC. It specifies CASSFQGTGGGEQFF.

The rearrangement links TRBV4-1 to TRBJ2-7; the D gene is possibly TRBD2 (5 bases). The length of the CDR3 is 13 residues. Germline V gene lookup returns CDR1 MGHRA and CDR2 YSYEKL. The V end lost 1 base, the J end lost 3 bases, and 7 bases lay between the germline ends. The CDR3 nucleotides read TGCGCCAGCAGCCAAGGGACTGTCTACGAGCAGTACTTC. Its protein is CASSQGTVYEQYF.